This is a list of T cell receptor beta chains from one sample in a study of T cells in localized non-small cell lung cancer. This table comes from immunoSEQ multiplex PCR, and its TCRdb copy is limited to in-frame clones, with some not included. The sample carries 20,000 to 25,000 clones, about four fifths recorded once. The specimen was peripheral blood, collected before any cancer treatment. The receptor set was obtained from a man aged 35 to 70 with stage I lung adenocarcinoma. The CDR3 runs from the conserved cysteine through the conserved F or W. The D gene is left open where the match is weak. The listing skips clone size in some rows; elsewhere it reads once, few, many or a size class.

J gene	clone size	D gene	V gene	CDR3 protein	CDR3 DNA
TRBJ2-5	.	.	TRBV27	CASSTVREWYF	TGTGCCAGCAGTACAGTAAGAGAATGGTACTTC
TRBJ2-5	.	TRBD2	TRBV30	CAWSLTGGQETQYF	TGTGCCTGGTCCCTGACGGGAGGGCAAGAGACCCAGTACTTC
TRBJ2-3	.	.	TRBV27	CASSLSLGTDTQYF	TGTGCCAGCAGTTTAAGTTTGGGGACAGATACGCAGTATTTT
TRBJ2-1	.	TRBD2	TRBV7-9	CASSLTDGGNEQFF	TGTGCCAGCAGCCTGACTGACGGGGGGAATGAGCAGTTCTTC
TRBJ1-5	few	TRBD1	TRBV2	CASRDRDYSNQPQHF	TGTGCCAGCAGGGACAGGGACTATAGCAATCAGCCCCAGCATTTT
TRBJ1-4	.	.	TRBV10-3	CAISEWGPTNEKLFF	TGCGCCATCAGTGAGTGGGGGCCAACTAATGAAAAACTGTTTTTT
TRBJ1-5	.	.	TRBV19	CASSSPPGHLKPHNQPQHF	TGTGCCAGTAGCTCACCACCGGGACACCTAAAACCCCATAATCAGCCCCAGCATTTT
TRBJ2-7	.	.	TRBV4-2	CASSLEVGQSYEQYF	TGTGCCAGCAGCTTGGAAGTTGGGCAATCCTACGAGCAGTACTTC
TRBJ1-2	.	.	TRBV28	CASSFKQGRGYTF	TGTGCCAGCAGTTTTAAGCAGGGAAGGGGCTACACCTTC
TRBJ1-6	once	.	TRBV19	CASTLGSTENSPLHF	TGTGCCAGTACCCTAGGTAGCACAGAAAATTCACCCCTCCACTTT
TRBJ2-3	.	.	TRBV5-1	CASSLLGYTDTQYF	TGCGCCAGCAGTTTATTGGGTTACACAGATACGCAGTATTTT
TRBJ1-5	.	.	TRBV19	CASSSPGPQHF	TGTGCCAGTAGTTCCCCCGGGCCCCAGCATTTT
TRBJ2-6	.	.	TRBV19	CASSTSGYRSGANVLTF	TGTGCCAGTAGTACCTCAGGGTACCGCTCTGGGGCCAACGTCCTGACTTTC
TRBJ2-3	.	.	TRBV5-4	CASSLDLDTQYF	TGTGCCAGCAGCTTGGATTTGGATACGCAGTATTTT